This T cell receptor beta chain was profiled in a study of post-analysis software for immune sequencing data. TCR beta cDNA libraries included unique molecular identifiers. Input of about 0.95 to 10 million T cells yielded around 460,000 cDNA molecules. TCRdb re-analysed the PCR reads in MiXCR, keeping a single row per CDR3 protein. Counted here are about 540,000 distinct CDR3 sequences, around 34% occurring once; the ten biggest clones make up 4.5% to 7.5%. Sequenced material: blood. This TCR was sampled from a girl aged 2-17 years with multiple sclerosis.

Here the CDR3 reads CASSSGQSLIEQYF. CDR3 coding DNA: TGTGCCAGCTCATCGGGACAGTCCCTTATAGAGCAGTACTTC. The J gene is TRBJ2-7, the V gene TRBV18, with 7 positions matching TRBD1. This CDR3 region has 14 residues. The junction had 11 bases not matched to a gene; V was cut back by 5 bases and J by 7 bases. Germline V CDR1 and CDR2: KGHSH, LQKENI.